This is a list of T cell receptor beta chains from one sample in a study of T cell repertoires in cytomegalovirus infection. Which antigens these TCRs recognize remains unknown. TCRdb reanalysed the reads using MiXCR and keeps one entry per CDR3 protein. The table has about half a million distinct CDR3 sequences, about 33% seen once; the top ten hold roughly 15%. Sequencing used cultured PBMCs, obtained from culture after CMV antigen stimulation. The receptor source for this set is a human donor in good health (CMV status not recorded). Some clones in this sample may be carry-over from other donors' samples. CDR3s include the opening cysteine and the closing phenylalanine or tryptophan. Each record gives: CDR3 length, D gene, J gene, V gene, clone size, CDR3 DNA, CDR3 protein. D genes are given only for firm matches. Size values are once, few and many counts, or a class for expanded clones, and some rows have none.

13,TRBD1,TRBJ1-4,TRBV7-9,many,TGTGCCAGCAGGTCAGGGGGAAAGGAAAAACTGTTTTTT,CASRSGGKEKLFF
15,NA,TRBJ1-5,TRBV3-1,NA,TGTGCCAGCAGCCATGGGGGGCGCCGCAATCAGCCCCAGCATTTT,CASSHGGRRNQPQHF
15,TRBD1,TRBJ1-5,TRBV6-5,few,TGTGCCAGCAGTCTGGACAGGGGGCAGGGTCAGCCCCAGCATTTT,CASSLDRGQGQPQHF
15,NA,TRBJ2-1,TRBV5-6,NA,TGTGCCAGCAGCTTAGGGGAGCCACAAATTAATGAGCAGTTCTTC,CASSLGEPQINEQFF
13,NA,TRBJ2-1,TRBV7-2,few,TGTGCCAGCAGCTCGGGACTCTTCAATGAGCAGTTCTTC,CASSSGLFNEQFF
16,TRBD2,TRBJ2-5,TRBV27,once,TGTGCCAGCACGACAGTTGGGACTAGCGGGATTCAGACCCAGTACTTC,CASTTVGTSGIQTQYF
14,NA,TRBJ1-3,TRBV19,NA,TGTGCCAGTAGAGATCCGGGTCTAGGAAACACCATATATTTT,CASRDPGLGNTIYF
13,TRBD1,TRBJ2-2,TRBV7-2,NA,TGTGCCAGCAGCTCAACAGGGGGTGTGGAGCTGTTTTTT,CASSSTGGVELFF
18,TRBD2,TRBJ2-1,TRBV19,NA,TGTGCCAGTAGTATAGACCGATCAGCCGGGACTAGATACAATGAGCAGTTCTTC,CASSIDRSAGTRYNEQFF
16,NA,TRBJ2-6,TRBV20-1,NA,TGCAGTGCTAGAGATGGCAGACCCTCTGGGGCCAACGTCCTGACTTTC,CSARDGRPSGANVLTF
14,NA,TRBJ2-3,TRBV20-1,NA,TGCAGTGCTAGGCCCGGGGACCGCACAGATACGCAGTATTTT,CSARPGDRTDTQYF
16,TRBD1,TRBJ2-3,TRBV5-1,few,TGCGCCAGCAGCTTGGCGACAGGGGCTGCGGCAGATACGCAGTATTTT,CASSLATGAAADTQYF
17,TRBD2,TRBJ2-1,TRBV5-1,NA,TGCGCCAGCAGCTTGGCCCCGGGACTAGCGGGGGACAATGAGCAGTTCTTC,CASSLAPGLAGDNEQFF
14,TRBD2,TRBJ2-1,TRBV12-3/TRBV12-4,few,TGTGCCAGCAGTGGTTACGGGAGGGGAAATGAGCAGTTCTTC,CASSGYGRGNEQFF
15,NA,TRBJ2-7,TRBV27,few,TGTGCCAGCAGTTTATGGGCAGGGGATAGGTACGAGCAGTACTTC,CASSLWAGDRYEQYF
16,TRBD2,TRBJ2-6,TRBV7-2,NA,TGTGCCAGCATCGGGGGGGGGTATGTGGGGGCCAACGTCCTGACTTTC,CASIGGGYVGANVLTF
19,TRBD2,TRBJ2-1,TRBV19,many,TGTGCCAGTAGGAGATGGACTAGCGGGAGTGAAAGCTCCTACAATGAGCAGTTCTTC,CASRRWTSGSESSYNEQFF